This TCR beta chain comes out of a study of PD-1 blockade in mismatch repair-deficient tumors. V lost 1 base to trimming and J lost 5 bases, with 6 bases between them. Per germline, CDR1 SEHNR and CDR2 FQNEAQ (reference sequence). The CDR3 consists of 13 residues. The table came from immunoSEQ multiplex PCR; TCRdb's copy has only in-frame clones and leaves some out. The top ten clones hold over 3% of a sample with approximately 50,000 clones, roughly 80% of them seen once. Sequencing was performed on peripheral blood, taken 4 weeks after starting pembrolizumab. This rearrangement joins TRBV7-9 to TRBJ2-1, with D possibly matching TRBD1 (5 bases). This receptor was taken from an adult with mismatch repair-deficient cancer. The CDR3 DNA reads TGTGCCAGCAGCTTAGGCAGGGACAATGAGCAGTTCTTC. Translated, it gives CASSLGRDNEQFF.